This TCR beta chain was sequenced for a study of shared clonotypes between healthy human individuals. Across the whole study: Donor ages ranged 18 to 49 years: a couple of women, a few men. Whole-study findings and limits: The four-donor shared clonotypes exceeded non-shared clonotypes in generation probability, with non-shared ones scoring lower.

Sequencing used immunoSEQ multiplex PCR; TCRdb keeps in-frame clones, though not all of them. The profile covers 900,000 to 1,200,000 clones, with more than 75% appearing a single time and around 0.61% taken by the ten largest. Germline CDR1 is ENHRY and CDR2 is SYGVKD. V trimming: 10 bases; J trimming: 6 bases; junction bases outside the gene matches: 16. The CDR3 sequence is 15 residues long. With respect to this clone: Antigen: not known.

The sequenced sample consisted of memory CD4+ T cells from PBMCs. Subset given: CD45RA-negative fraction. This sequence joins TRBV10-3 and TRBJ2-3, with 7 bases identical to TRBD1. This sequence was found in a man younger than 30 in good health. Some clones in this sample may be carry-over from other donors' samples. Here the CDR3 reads CATAALQGSGDTQYF. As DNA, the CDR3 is TGTGCCACAGCCGCTCTACAGGGGTCGGGGGATACGCAGTATTTT.